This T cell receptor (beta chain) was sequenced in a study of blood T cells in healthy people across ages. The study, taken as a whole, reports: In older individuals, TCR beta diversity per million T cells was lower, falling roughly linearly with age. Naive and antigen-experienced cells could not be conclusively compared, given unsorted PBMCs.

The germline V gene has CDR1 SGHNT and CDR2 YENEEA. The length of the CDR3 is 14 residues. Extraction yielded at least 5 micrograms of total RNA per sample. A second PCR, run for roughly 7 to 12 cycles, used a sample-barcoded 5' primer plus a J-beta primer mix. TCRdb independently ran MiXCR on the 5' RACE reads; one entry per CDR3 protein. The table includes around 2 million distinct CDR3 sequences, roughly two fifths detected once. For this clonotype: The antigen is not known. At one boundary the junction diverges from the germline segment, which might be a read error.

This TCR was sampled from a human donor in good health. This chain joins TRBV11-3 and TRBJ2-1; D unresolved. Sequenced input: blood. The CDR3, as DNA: TGTGCCGGCAGCTTAGACCCGTGGGACAATGAGCAGTTCTTC. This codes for CAGSLDPWDNEQFF.